The rows below give T cell receptor beta chains drawn from one sample of a study of OX40 agonist ivuxolimab in advanced cancers. The repertoire was sequenced with immunoSEQ multiplex PCR; TCRdb's copy has only in-frame clones and lacks some. The repertoire holds fewer than 85,000 clones, with approximately 86% as singletons. Sequenced material: CD4+ or CD8+ T cells sorted from blood, taken in a trial of the OX40 agonist ivuxolimab. The receptors shown here come from an adult with an advanced solid tumor such as melanoma, head and neck, liver or kidney cancer. CDR3s include the opening cysteine and the closing phenylalanine or tryptophan. Each record gives: clone size, J gene, D gene, V gene, CDR3 protein, CDR3 DNA. The D gene is left open where the match is weak. Only some rows state a clone size, as once, few, many or a class for expanded clones.

clone size: NA; J gene: TRBJ2-3; D gene: NA; V gene: TRBV5-1; CDR3 protein: CASSKGGGRGTDTQYF; CDR3 DNA: TGCGCCAGCAGCAAGGGAGGGGGCAGGGGCACAGATACGCAGTATTTT
clone size: NA; J gene: TRBJ1-2; D gene: TRBD1; V gene: TRBV28; CDR3 protein: CASSLWGQGIYGYTF; CDR3 DNA: TGTGCCAGCAGTTTATGGGGACAGGGTATCTATGGCTACACCTTC
clone size: NA; J gene: TRBJ1-1; D gene: NA; V gene: TRBV27; CDR3 protein: CASSPWGRMGGMNTEAFF; CDR3 DNA: TGTGCCAGCTCTCCTTGGGGCAGGATGGGGGGGATGAACACTGAAGCTTTCTTT
clone size: NA; J gene: TRBJ1-2; D gene: NA; V gene: TRBV7-3; CDR3 protein: CASSYSSTWGYTF; CDR3 DNA: TGTGCCAGCAGCTACTCGAGTACTTGGGGCTACACCTTC
clone size: NA; J gene: TRBJ1-5; D gene: TRBD1; V gene: TRBV7-6; CDR3 protein: CASNPGQGVIRRSNQPQHF; CDR3 DNA: TGTGCCAGCAACCCCGGACAGGGGGTGATCAGAAGGAGCAATCAGCCCCAGCATTTT
clone size: once; J gene: TRBJ2-2; D gene: NA; V gene: TRBV10-1; CDR3 protein: CASSEEALGQGGKLFF; CDR3 DNA: TGCGCCAGCAGTGAAGAGGCGTTGGGGCAAGGAGGGAAGCTGTTTTTT
clone size: NA; J gene: TRBJ2-2; D gene: NA; V gene: TRBV10-3; CDR3 protein: CATSLTTGELFF; CDR3 DNA: TGTGCCACCTCCCTGACTACCGGGGAGCTGTTTTTT
clone size: NA; J gene: TRBJ2-7; D gene: NA; V gene: TRBV30; CDR3 protein: CAWRTTVQGKGRYEQYF; CDR3 DNA: TGTGCCTGGAGGACGACCGTACAGGGCAAGGGGCGCTACGAGCAGTACTTC
clone size: NA; J gene: TRBJ1-6; D gene: TRBD1; V gene: TRBV6-5; CDR3 protein: CASSYSANRGDSPLHF; CDR3 DNA: TGTGCCAGCAGTTACTCCGCCAACAGGGGCGATTCACCCCTCCACTTT
clone size: NA; J gene: TRBJ2-5; D gene: NA; V gene: TRBV7-3; CDR3 protein: CASSLMASEETQYF; CDR3 DNA: TGTGCCAGCAGCTTAATGGCTAGTGAAGAGACCCAGTACTTC
clone size: NA; J gene: TRBJ1-1; D gene: TRBD1; V gene: TRBV5-1; CDR3 protein: CASSSTGVSEAFF; CDR3 DNA: TGCGCCAGCAGCTCGACAGGGGTGAGTGAAGCTTTCTTT
clone size: few; J gene: TRBJ2-1; D gene: TRBD1; V gene: TRBV19; CDR3 protein: CASSRLTGAYNEQFF; CDR3 DNA: TGTGCCAGTAGTAGATTGACAGGGGCTTACAATGAGCAGTTCTTC
clone size: NA; J gene: TRBJ1-1; D gene: TRBD1; V gene: TRBV19; CDR3 protein: CASGTGSTEAFF; CDR3 DNA: TGTGCCAGCGGGACAGGAAGCACTGAAGCTTTCTTT
clone size: NA; J gene: TRBJ2-3; D gene: TRBD2; V gene: TRBV5-1; CDR3 protein: CASSSVPGGTFSTDTQYF; CDR3 DNA: TGCGCCAGCAGCTCCGTCCCGGGAGGCACCTTTAGCACAGATACGCAGTATTTT
clone size: NA; J gene: TRBJ1-5; D gene: NA; V gene: TRBV5-1; CDR3 protein: CASSLDGRDNQPQHF; CDR3 DNA: TGCGCCAGCAGCTTGGATGGCAGGGACAATCAGCCCCAGCATTTT
clone size: once; J gene: TRBJ2-3; D gene: TRBD1; V gene: TRBV6-1; CDR3 protein: CASSEAGAGGPDTQYF; CDR3 DNA: TGTGCCAGCAGTGAAGCAGGGGCAGGGGGCCCAGATACGCAGTATTTT
clone size: NA; J gene: TRBJ1-6; D gene: NA; V gene: TRBV6-1; CDR3 protein: CASRDGQYNSPLHF; CDR3 DNA: TGTGCCAGCAGAGACGGACAGTATAATTCACCCCTCCACTTT
clone size: NA; J gene: TRBJ2-3; D gene: NA; V gene: TRBV2; CDR3 protein: CASSELPGSYTDTQYF; CDR3 DNA: TGTGCCAGCAGTGAATTGCCGGGCTCCTACACAGATACGCAGTATTTT
clone size: NA; J gene: TRBJ1-2; D gene: NA; V gene: TRBV11-2; CDR3 protein: CASSLEATVYGYTF; CDR3 DNA: TGTGCCAGCAGCTTAGAAGCTACAGTCTATGGCTACACCTTC
clone size: NA; J gene: TRBJ2-3; D gene: TRBD1; V gene: TRBV30; CDR3 protein: CAWSVGDSRTDTQYF; CDR3 DNA: TGTGCCTGGAGTGTAGGGGACAGCCGCACAGATACGCAGTATTTT
clone size: NA; J gene: TRBJ1-2; D gene: TRBD1; V gene: TRBV5-5; CDR3 protein: CASSWNQGVDGYTF; CDR3 DNA: TGTGCCAGCAGCTGGAATCAGGGGGTGGATGGCTACACCTTC
clone size: once; J gene: TRBJ2-7; D gene: TRBD1; V gene: TRBV13; CDR3 protein: CASSRGQGTYEQYF; CDR3 DNA: TGTGCCAGCAGCCGGGGACAGGGGACTTACGAGCAGTACTTC
clone size: NA; J gene: TRBJ1-1; D gene: NA; V gene: TRBV6-4; CDR3 protein: CASSHTTEAFF; CDR3 DNA: TGTGCCAGCAGTCATACTACTGAAGCTTTCTTT
clone size: NA; J gene: TRBJ2-1; D gene: NA; V gene: TRBV6-1; CDR3 protein: CASSAERLRTYNEQFF; CDR3 DNA: TGTGCCAGCAGTGCCGAACGGCTCCGGACATACAATGAGCAGTTCTTC
clone size: NA; J gene: TRBJ2-3; D gene: TRBD2; V gene: TRBV2; CDR3 protein: CASKTSGTDTQYF; CDR3 DNA: TGTGCCAGCAAGACTAGCGGCACAGATACGCAGTATTTT
clone size: few; J gene: TRBJ2-5; D gene: NA; V gene: TRBV19; CDR3 protein: CASSIGGRAETQYF; CDR3 DNA: TGTGCCAGTAGTATTGGGGGGCGCGCTGAGACCCAGTACTTC